Below, one T cell receptor (beta chain) is given with its context. The repertoire was sequenced with immunoSEQ multiplex PCR; TCRdb's copy has only in-frame clones and lacks some. The top ten hold over 35% of the sample, which has approximately 33,000 clones, around nine tenths seen once. After removal of 3 bases from V and 4 bases from J, the junction contained 6 bases not matched to a gene. This CDR3 is built from 16 residues. CDR1 is SGHAT and CDR2 is FQNNGV in the germline V gene. This sample is part of a study of OX40 agonist ivuxolimab in advanced cancers. The sequencing used CD4+ or CD8+ T cells sorted from blood, collected in a trial of the OX40 agonist ivuxolimab. V gene TRBV11-2 combines with J gene TRBJ2-7, with 13 bases matching TRBD2. The sequence was obtained from an adult with an advanced solid tumor such as melanoma, head and neck, liver or kidney cancer. CDR3 loop: CASSFSGLAGRYEQYF. The CDR3 DNA reads TGTGCCAGCAGCTTCTCGGGACTAGCGGGAAGGTACGAGCAGTACTTC.